Listed below are T cell receptor beta chains from one sample, sequenced in a study of OX40 agonist ivuxolimab in advanced cancers. Repertoires were generated with immunoSEQ multiplex PCR, while TCRdb's copy carries only in-frame clones and drops some. The table lists around 90,000 clones, roughly nine tenths of them singletons. Sequenced material: CD4+ or CD8+ T cells sorted from blood, taken in a trial of the OX40 agonist ivuxolimab. Every receptor here comes from an adult with an advanced solid tumor such as melanoma, head and neck, liver or kidney cancer. Each CDR3 is given with its conserved first and last residue. D genes are given only for firm matches. The size entry is marked missing in some rows and otherwise reads once, few, many or a size class.

d_gene	abundance	v_gene	j_gene	CDR3aa	CDR3nt
NA	NA	TRBV6-1	TRBJ1-4	CASAPLGAGGEKLFF	TGTGCCAGCGCCCCGTTGGGCGCAGGAGGTGAAAAACTGTTTTTT
NA	NA	TRBV11-2	TRBJ2-5	CASSSPPPSETQYF	TGTGCCAGCAGCTCCCCCCCACCCTCCGAGACCCAGTACTTC
TRBD1	NA	TRBV28	TRBJ2-5	CASSPMPGQGRETQYF	TGTGCCAGCAGTCCCATGCCGGGACAGGGTCGAGAGACCCAGTACTTC
TRBD2	NA	TRBV11-3	TRBJ2-1	CASSLDGRPNNEQFF	TGTGCCAGCAGCTTAGACGGGAGGCCTAACAATGAGCAGTTCTTC
NA	NA	TRBV18	TRBJ2-4	CASSQGGGKNIQYF	TGTGCCAGCTCACAGGGAGGGGGCAAAAACATTCAGTACTTC
NA	NA	TRBV19	TRBJ2-3	CASSIRYTDTQYF	TGTGCCAGTAGTATCCGGTACACAGATACGCAGTATTTT
NA	NA	TRBV7-2	TRBJ1-2	CASSLAANYGYTF	TGTGCCAGCAGCCTAGCGGCGAACTATGGCTACACCTTC
TRBD1	NA	TRBV6-1	TRBJ2-7	CASRKDRFAYEQYF	TGTGCCAGCAGGAAGGACAGGTTCGCCTACGAGCAGTACTTC
NA	NA	TRBV7-2	TRBJ1-2	CASSLYREDYGYTF	TGTGCCAGCAGCCTCTACAGGGAGGACTATGGCTACACCTTC
NA	NA	TRBV7-2	TRBJ2-7	CASSLEAGAGPLYEQYF	TGTGCCAGCAGCTTAGAGGCGGGGGCGGGCCCCCTCTACGAGCAGTACTTC
NA	NA	TRBV5-1	TRBJ2-7	CASSLEGSGYEQYF	TGCGCCAGCAGCTTGGAAGGGTCGGGGTACGAGCAGTACTTC
NA	NA	TRBV7-8	TRBJ2-5	CASSHGRQETQYF	TGTGCCAGCAGCCACGGACGGCAAGAGACCCAGTACTTC
TRBD1	few	TRBV19	TRBJ1-5	CASRRTGSNQPQHF	TGTGCCAGCCGACGGACAGGGAGCAATCAGCCCCAGCATTTT
TRBD1	NA	TRBV6-5	TRBJ1-3	CASSPTGISGNTIYF	TGTGCCAGCAGTCCGACAGGGATTTCTGGAAACACCATATATTTT
NA	NA	TRBV5-1	TRBJ2-1	CASSFSAGGTNEQFF	TGCGCCAGCAGCTTCTCGGCAGGGGGGACCAATGAGCAGTTCTTC
NA	NA	TRBV14	TRBJ2-6	CASRQGANVLTF	TGTGCCAGCAGACAGGGGGCCAACGTCCTGACTTTC
NA	NA	TRBV5-6	TRBJ1-2	CASSLVGTYGYTF	TGTGCCAGCAGCTTGGTTGGGACCTATGGCTACACCTTC